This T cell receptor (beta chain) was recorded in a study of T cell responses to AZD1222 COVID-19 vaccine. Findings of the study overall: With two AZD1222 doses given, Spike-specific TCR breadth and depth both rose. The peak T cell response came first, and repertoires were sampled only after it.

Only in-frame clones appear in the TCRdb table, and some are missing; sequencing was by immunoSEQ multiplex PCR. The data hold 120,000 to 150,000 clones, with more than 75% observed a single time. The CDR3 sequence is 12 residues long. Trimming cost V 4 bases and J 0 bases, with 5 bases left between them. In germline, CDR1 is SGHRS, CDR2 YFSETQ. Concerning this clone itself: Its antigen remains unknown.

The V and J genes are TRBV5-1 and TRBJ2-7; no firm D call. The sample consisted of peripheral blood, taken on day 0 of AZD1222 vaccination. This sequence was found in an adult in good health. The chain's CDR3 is CASSDSSYEQYF. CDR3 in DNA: TGCGCCAGCAGCGATAGCTCCTACGAGCAGTACTTC.